This T cell receptor (beta chain) appears in the sequencing data of a study of cytomegalovirus exposure and HLA in healthy donors. Study at large: HLA-typed donors contributed 80 million or so unique TCRs, which were held in an early data release. General study results and limits: Immune exposure was documented only through CMV serostatus. Further analysis, carried out later, found HLA-associated TCR beta chains more clonally expanded than equally common other chains. TCR beta chains numbering some 150 were designated cytomegalovirus-associated.

Germline V gene lookup returns CDR1 MDHEN and CDR2 SYDVKM. Losses at the gene ends were 6 bases for V and 7 bases for J; bases not matched to a gene: 6. This CDR3 contains 15 residues. The PCR made use of 60 Vbeta and 13 Jbeta primers. Only in-frame clones appear in the TCRdb table, and some are missing; sequencing was by immunoSEQ multiplex PCR. Altogether around 130,000 clones are present, approximately 77% being singletons, with the ten largest covering 0.94%. A few counts support this clone. Its antigen is unidentified. Sequencing input: PBMCs. The receptor was derived from an older woman in good health and CMV-seronegative. This rearrangement joins TRBV28 to TRBJ2-1, with 13 bases fitting TRBD2. The chain's CDR3 is CASRETSGRLNEQFF. As DNA, the CDR3 is TGTGCCAGCAGGGAGACTAGCGGGAGGCTAAATGAGCAGTTCTTC.